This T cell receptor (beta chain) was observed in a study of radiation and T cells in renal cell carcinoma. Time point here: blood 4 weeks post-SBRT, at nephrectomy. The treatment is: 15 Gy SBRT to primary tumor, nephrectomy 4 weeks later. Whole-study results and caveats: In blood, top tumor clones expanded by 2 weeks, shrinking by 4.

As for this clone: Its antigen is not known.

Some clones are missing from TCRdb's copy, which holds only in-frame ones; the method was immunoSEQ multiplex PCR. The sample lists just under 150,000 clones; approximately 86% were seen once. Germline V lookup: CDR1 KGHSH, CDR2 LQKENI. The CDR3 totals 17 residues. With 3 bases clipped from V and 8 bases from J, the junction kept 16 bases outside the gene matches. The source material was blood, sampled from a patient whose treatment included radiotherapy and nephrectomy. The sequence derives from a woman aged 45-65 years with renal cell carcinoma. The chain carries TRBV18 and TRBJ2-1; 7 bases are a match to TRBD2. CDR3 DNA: TGTGCCAGCTCACCTGTGACTAGCCACCGCTGGGGGGATGAGCAGTTCTTC. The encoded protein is CASSPVTSHRWGDEQFF.